This record looks at one T cell receptor (beta chain) sequence and its context. As handled by the study authors: Estimates of nucleated cell counts were drawn from the amplification of reference gene primers. Here immunoSEQ multiplex PCR was the method, and the copy in TCRdb shows in-frame clones only, minus some. Clone size and the V and J calls come from that table; the DNA yielded D and trimming. The sample carries about 68,000 clones, 65% to 90% recorded once. J gave up 5 bases and V 4 bases, and 2 bases lay outside the gene matches. Germline CDR1 and CDR2: MDHEN and SYDVKM. The CDR3 spans 12 residues. The data stem from a study of blood T cell repertoires in COVID-19. On the study more broadly: Samples representing acute and convalescent COVID-19 were sourced from the United States, Italy and Spain. Nucleic acid was either cDNA or gDNA, and it came from T cells, B-cell-depleted T cells, or PBMCs.

The TCR sequence derives from an elderly man with acute or convalescent COVID-19. The chain couples TRBV28 to TRBJ2-7; TRBD2 aligns across 7 bases. Input material: peripheral blood. The CDR3: CASSSGGNEQYF. For the CDR3, the DNA is TGTGCCAGCAGTTCCGGGGGGAACGAGCAGTACTTC.